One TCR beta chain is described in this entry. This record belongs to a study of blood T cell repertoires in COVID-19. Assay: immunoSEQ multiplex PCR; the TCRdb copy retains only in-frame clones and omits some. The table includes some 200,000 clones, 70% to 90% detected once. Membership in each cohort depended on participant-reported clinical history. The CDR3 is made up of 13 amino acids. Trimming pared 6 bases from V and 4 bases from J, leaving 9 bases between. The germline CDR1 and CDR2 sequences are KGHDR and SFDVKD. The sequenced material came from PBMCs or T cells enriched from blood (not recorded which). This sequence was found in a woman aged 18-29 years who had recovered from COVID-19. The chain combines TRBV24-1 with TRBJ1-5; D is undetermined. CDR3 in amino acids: CATSLGRNQPQHF. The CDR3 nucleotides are TGTGCCACCAGTTTGGGCAGAAATCAGCCCCAGCATTTT.